The source of this TCR beta chain is a study of beta chain features in type 1 diabetes (dated by TCRdb to the late 2010s). As for the study more broadly: Mean age, gender distribution, total cell number and subset yield did not differ between patients and healthy donors. The study compared the TCRB repertoires of sorted circulating CD4+ T cell subsets in recently diagnosed type 1 diabetes patients with those in matched healthy donors. Regulatory and stem cell-like memory subsets were isolated from only 8 patients and roughly eight healthy donors, whereas naive and central memory subsets came from all 30 or so donors. A total of roughly 100,000,000 sorted cells were examined across all samples, and the number of cells per subset was strongly correlated with RNA yield. Broad study findings and their caveats: Shorter templates might be favored by PCR, yet because patient and control samples were amplified and corrected together, any such skew would affect both groups equally. Fewer insertions and more nucleotide deletions at VDJ recombination sites were observed in patients with type 1 diabetes, implying thymic rearrangement abnormalities. Because the HLA sub-analyses included only small numbers of individuals, any influence of HLA type on TCRB rearrangement was left unresolved. Naive, central memory and regulatory TCRB repertoires appeared to be more alike among patients than among healthy donors. Type 1 diabetes patients showed a moderate but significant shortening of TCRB CDR3 length in all four CD4+ subsets. Because cDNA was sequenced instead of genomic DNA, activated cells with high expression could be over-represented, although the groups did not differ in activation or CD3 levels.

The entire amount of isolated RNA was reverse transcribed using the High Capacity cDNA Reverse Transcription Kit, so the sequenced TCRB transcripts were expressed ones. Deep immunoSEQ sequencing was performed on naive, central memory and regulatory T cell samples, with an average of roughly 3.3 million total reads per sample. Sorted cells were lysed in RLT buffer and RNA was extracted with DNase-treated RNeasy Micro or Mini kits, depending on cell number. To prevent cross-contamination, every cell subset was processed on its own, while patient and healthy donor samples were processed together. Using the immunoSEQ multiplex PCR, TCRB sequences were amplified from cDNA into 87-bp fragments spanning the CDR3 region. Sequencing of the amplicons was done on the Illumina HiSeq platform. The original methods were these. Synthetic template baselines were used to correct PCR bias computationally, reads within Hamming distance 2 were collapsed, and singletons that could not be merged were discarded. Reads were aligned against IMGT to assign V, D and J genes, CDR3 length and insertions or deletions at six rearrangement sites. Within each subset, clonotype counts were normalized to sorted cell number, after which true diversity and Gini coefficients were computed with the tcR R package. Repertoire sharing was quantified using the overlap coefficient calculated on TCRB nucleotide sequences. Out-of-frame TCRB sequences from naive cells were analyzed to stand in for the pre-selection repertoire. TCRdb's version of the immuneACCESS table is confined to in-frame rearrangements and falls short of the full clone set. An unresolved V gene accounts for under half of the shortfall where checked; the remainder is of unknown origin. That table furnishes V, J and clone size, whereas the DNA furnished D and trimming. Present in this sample are over 500,000 clones, about 16% of which were seen just once. Around 0.095% of the sample comes from the top ten.

This clone was seen only a few times. The target of this receptor is not known. No per-base quality is available; no much larger clone lies one base away. Based on the germline V gene, the CDR1 and CDR2 sequences are SNHLY and FYNNEI. V drops 3 bases and J drops 3 bases, leaving 15 bases in between. The cysteine opens and the phenylalanine closes a CDR3 of 16 amino acids. The CDR3 DNA has 48 bases and is translated from base 1. Each donor gave one peripheral blood draw, averaging approximately 120 mL, which was collected into heparinised tubes. Naive, central memory, regulatory and stem cell-like memory CD4+ T cells were sorted on a BD FACSAria II using a panel including CD45RO, CCR7, CD25, CD127, CD95 and CD27. All sorted populations exceeded 95% purity. PBMCs were isolated immediately by Lymphoprep density gradient centrifugation and stained directly without culture. To minimize batch effects, samples were stained and sorted in pairs, one healthy donor with one patient per experiment.

This receptor chain uses TRBV2 and TRBJ2-4, with the D assignment possibly TRBD1 or TRBD2, given 5 matching bases for each. Sequences were obtained from naive CD4+ T cells from blood. Reading the label with the study, this specimen's cell subset or site is: true naive CD4+ T cells. The source of this sequence is a man aged 18 to 29 in good health. CDR3 protein: CASSDQLGVGKNIQYF. Here is the DNA: TGTGCCAGCAGTGACCAACTAGGGGTGGGCAAAAACATTCAGTACTTC.